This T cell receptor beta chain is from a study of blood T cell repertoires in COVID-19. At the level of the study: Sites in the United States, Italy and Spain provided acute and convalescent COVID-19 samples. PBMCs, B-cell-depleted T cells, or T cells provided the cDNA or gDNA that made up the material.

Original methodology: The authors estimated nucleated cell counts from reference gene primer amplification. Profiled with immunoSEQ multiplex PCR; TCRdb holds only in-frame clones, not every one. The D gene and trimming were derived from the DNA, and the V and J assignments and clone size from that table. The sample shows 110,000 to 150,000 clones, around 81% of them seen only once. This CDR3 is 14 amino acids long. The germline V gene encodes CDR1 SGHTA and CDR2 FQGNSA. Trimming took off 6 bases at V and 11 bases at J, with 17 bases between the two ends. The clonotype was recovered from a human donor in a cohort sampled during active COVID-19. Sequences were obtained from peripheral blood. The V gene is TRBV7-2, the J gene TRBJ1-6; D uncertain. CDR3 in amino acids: CASSTRVGGTPLHF. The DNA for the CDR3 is TGTGCCAGCAGTACCCGGGTCGGAGGAACACCCCTCCACTTT.